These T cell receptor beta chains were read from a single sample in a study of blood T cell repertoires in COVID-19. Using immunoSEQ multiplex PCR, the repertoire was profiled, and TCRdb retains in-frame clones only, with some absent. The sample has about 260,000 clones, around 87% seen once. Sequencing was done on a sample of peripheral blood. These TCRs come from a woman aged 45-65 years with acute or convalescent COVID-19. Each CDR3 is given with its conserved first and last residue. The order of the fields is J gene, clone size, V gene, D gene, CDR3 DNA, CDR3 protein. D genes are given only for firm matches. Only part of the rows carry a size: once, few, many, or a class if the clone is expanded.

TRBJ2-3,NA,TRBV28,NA,TGTGCCACAGGGGTGGCGGGAGAGAGGGATACGCAGTATTTT,CATGVAGERDTQYF
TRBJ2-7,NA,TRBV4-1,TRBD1,TGCGCCAGCAGCCCAGCGGGACAGGGGACCTACGAGCAGTACTTC,CASSPAGQGTYEQYF
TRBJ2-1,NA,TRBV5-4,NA,TGTGCCAGCAGCTCCGGACAGGAGCAGTTCTTC,CASSSGQEQFF
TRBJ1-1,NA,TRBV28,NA,TGTGCCAGCAGTCAAGACAGGCCGGGGAACACTGAAGCTTTCTTT,CASSQDRPGNTEAFF
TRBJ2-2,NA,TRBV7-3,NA,TGTGCCAGCAGCCTCGGGACCGGGGAGCTGTTTTTT,CASSLGTGELFF
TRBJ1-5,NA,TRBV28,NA,TGTGCCAGCAGTTTGGGGGGGGGCTGGCAGCCCCAGCATTTT,CASSLGGGWQPQHF
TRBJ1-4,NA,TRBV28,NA,TGTGCCAGCAGTTTGGGGGGGGATGAAAAACTGTTTTTT,CASSLGGDEKLFF
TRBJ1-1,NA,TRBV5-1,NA,TGCGCCAGCAGCTTGGCCTCCGGGGGGAACACTGAAGCTTTCTTT,CASSLASGGNTEAFF
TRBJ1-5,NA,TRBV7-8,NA,TGTGCCAGCAGCTCACGTCGGGGACTTAGCAATCAGCCCCAGCATTTT,CASSSRRGLSNQPQHF
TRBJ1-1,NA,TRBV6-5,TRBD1,TGTGCCAGCAGAACAGGACAGGGTGAAGCTTTCTTT,CASRTGQGEAFF
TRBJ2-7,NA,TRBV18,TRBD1,TGTGCCAGCTCACTGCGGACAGGGGCCTACGAGCAGTACTTC,CASSLRTGAYEQYF
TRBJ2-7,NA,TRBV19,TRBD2,TGTGCCAGTAGTCCCATTCCGGGGCGGGAGGGCCTCTACGAGCAGTACTTC,CASSPIPGREGLYEQYF
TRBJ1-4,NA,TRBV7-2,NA,TGTGCCAGCAGCAAACTCAGGGGCGCAACTAATGAAAAACTGTTTTTT,CASSKLRGATNEKLFF
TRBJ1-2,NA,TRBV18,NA,TGTGCCAGCTCACCACAGGGGTTGGCCTATGGCTACACCTTC,CASSPQGLAYGYTF
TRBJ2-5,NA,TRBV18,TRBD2,TGTGCCAGCTCACTTCCCCGGGGGGAAGAGACCCAGTACTTC,CASSLPRGEETQYF
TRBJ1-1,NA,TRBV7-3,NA,TGTGCCAGCAGCAGGCAGGGGAACACTGAAGCTTTCTTT,CASSRQGNTEAFF
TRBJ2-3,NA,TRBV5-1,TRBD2,TGCGCCAGCAGCTACGCTAGCGGGATCGGCACAGATACGCAGTATTTT,CASSYASGIGTDTQYF
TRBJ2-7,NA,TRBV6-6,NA,TGTGCCAGCAGTTACAGGGGCGAGCAGTACTTC,CASSYRGEQYF
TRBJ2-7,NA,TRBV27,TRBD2,TGTGCCAGCAGTCCAGGGACTAGCGGGGCTACGAAGCAGTACTTC,CASSPGTSGATKQYF
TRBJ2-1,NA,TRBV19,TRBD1,TGTGCCAGTAGTATCGACAGGGGGTTCAATGAGCAGTTCTTC,CASSIDRGFNEQFF
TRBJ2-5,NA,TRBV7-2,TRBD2,TGTGCCAGCAGTAACCGAGCGGGAGGGCCGCGAGAGACCCAGTACTTC,CASSNRAGGPRETQYF
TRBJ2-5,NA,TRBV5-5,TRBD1,TGTGCCAGCAGCCCGGACCCAGTAGGGGGCTTCCCCCCAGACCGGGAGACCCAGTACTTC,CASSPDPVGGFPPDRETQYF
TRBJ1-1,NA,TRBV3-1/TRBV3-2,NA,TGTGCCAGCAGCCAATACGCAGGGAACACTGAAGCTTTCTTT,CASSQYAGNTEAFF
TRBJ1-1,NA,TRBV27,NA,TGTGCCAGCAGTTTAAGGCTGATCGGGGAGGCAGCTTTCTTT,CASSLRLIGEAAFF
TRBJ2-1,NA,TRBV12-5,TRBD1,TGTGCTAGTGGCTGGGACAGGGGGTCCTACAATGAGCAGTTCTTC,CASGWDRGSYNEQFF
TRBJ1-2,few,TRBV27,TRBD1,TGTGCCAGCAGGCTAAGGGGGCACTATGGCTACACCTTC,CASRLRGHYGYTF
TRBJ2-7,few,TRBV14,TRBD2,TGTGCCAGCAGCCTAACTAGCGCTATATCCTACGAGCAGTACTTC,CASSLTSAISYEQYF
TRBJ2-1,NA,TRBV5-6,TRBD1,TGTGCCAGCAGCTTGGCCGTCCGGGACAGGGTCGATGAGCAGTTCTTC,CASSLAVRDRVDEQFF
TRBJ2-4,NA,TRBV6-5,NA,TGTGCCAGCAGTTACTCTAGGGGAAACATTCAGTACTTC,CASSYSRGNIQYF
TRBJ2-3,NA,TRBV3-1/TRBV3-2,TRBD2,TGTGCCAGCAGCCTAGGGACTAGCGGGAGGGCAACAGATACGCAGTATTTT,CASSLGTSGRATDTQYF
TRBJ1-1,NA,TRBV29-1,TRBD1,TGCAGCGTTAACCCCGGGACAGGGGTAGGTACTGAAGCTTTCTTT,CSVNPGTGVGTEAFF
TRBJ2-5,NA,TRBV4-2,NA,TGTGCCAGCAGCCAAGGGCTATGGGACAAACAAGAGACCCAGTACTTC,CASSQGLWDKQETQYF
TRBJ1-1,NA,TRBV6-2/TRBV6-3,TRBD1,TGTGCCAGCAGTCCCTCAGGGGGTCGCACTGAAGCTTTCTTT,CASSPSGGRTEAFF
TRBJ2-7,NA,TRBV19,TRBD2,TGTGCCAGTAGTCAACGACTAGCGGGAGTAGCCTACGAGCAGTACTTC,CASSQRLAGVAYEQYF